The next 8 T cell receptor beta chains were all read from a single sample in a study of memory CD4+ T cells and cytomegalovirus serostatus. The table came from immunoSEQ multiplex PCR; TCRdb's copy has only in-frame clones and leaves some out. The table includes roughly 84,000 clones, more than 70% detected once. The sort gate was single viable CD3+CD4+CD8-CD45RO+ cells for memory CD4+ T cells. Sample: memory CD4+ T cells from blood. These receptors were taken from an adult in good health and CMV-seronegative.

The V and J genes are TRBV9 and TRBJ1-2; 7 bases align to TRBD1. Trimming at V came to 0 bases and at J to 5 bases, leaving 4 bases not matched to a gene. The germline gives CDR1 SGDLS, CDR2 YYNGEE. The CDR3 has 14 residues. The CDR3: CASSVGDRTYGYTF. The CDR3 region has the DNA TGTGCCAGCAGCGTAGGGGACAGAACATATGGCTACACCTTC.

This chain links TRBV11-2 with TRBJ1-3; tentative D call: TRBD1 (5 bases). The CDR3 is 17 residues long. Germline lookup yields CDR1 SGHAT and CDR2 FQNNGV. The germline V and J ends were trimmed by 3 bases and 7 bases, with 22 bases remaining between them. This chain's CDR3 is CASSFMQRPKEGNTIYF. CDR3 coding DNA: TGTGCCAGCAGCTTCATGCAAAGGCCAAAAGAGGGGAACACCATATATTTT. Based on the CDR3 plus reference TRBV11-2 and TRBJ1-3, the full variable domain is EAGVAQSPRYKIIEKRQSVAFWCNPISGHATLYWYQQILGQGPKLLIQFQNNGVVDDSQLPKDRFSAERLKGVDSTLKIQPAKLEDSAVYLCASSFMQRPKEGNTIYFGEGSWLTVV.

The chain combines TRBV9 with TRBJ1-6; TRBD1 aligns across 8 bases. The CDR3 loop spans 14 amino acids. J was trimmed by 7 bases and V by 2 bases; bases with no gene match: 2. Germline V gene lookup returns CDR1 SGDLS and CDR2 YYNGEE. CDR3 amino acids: CASSVTGANSPLHF. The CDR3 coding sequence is TGTGCCAGCAGCGTGACAGGGGCGAATTCACCCCTCCACTTT.

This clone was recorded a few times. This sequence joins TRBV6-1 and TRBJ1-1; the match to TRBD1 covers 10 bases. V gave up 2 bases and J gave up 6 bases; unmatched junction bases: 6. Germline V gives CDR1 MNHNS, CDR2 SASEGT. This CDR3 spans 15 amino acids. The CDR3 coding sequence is TGTGCCAGCAGTGAACAGGGACAGGGGTGGGCTGAAGCTTTCTTT. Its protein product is CASSEQGQGWAEAFF.

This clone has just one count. CDR3 sequence reads: CSVRTSGETQYF. CDR3 bases: TGCAGCGTTAGGACTAGCGGGGAGACCCAGTACTTC. The rearrangement joins TRBV29-1 to TRBJ2-5; 11 nucleotides match TRBD2. The ends lost 5 bases at V and 5 bases at J; junction bases unmatched: 1. From germline, CDR1 is SQVTM and CDR2 ANQGSEA. The CDR3 covers 12 residues.

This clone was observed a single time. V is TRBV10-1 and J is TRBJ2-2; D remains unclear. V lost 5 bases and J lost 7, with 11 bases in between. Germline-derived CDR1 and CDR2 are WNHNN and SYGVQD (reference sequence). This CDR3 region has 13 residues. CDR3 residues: CASSSSLGGELFF. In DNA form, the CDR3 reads TGCGCCAGCAGTTCAAGTTTGGGCGGGGAGCTGTTTTTT.

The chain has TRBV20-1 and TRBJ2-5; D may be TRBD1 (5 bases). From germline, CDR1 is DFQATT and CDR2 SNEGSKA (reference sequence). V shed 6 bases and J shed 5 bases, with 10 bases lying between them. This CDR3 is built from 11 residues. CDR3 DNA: TGCAGTGCGAGGACAAGGGAGACCCAGTACTTC. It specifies CSARTRETQYF.

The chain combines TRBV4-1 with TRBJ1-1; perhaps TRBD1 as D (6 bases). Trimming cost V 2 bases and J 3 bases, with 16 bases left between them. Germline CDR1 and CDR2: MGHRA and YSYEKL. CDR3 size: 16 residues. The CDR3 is CASSQFAGTKYTEAFF. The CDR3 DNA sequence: TGCGCCAGCAGCCAATTTGCCGGGACAAAGTACACTGAAGCTTTCTTT.